The clone carrying this T cell receptor beta chain was detected many times. The cDNA 3' end received a ligated oligonucleotide with a UMI. First-round PCR used 3 to 4 cycles and beta primers RC1.1 and RC1.2 covering TRBC1 and TRBC2. TCRdb reprocessed the UMI-ligation and nested PCR reads via MiXCR and lists one record per CDR3 protein. Of 60,000 or so distinct CDR3 sequences listed, roughly 12% were seen once; the top ten hold approximately 10%. This specimen belongs to a study of quantifying T cell responses using KT2 cells. The overall study: cDNA was made from DNase-treated RNA using alpha and beta constant primers. A predetermined fluorescence threshold ended the second PCR, run as a qPCR.

The specimen sequenced was PBMCs spiked with cells of the T cell clone KT2. This TCR was recovered from a human donor.

The CDR3 reads CSVEVTGEGKLFF. The CDR3 DNA sequence: TGCAGCGTTGAAGTAACAGGGGAAGGAAAACTGTTTTTT. The chain combines TRBV29-1 with TRBJ1-4; TRBD1 aligns across 7 bases. The CDR3 covers 13 residues. The germline V gene has CDR1 SQVTM and CDR2 ANQGSEA. With 1 base clipped from V and 10 bases from J, the junction kept 6 bases outside the gene matches.